Listed below are T cell receptor beta chains from one sample, sequenced in a study of blood T cell repertoires in COVID-19. Measured with immunoSEQ multiplex PCR; TCRdb has only the in-frame clones, and not every one. The repertoire holds 200,000 to 300,000 clones, with 75% to 90% as singletons. The sample was peripheral blood. Receptors were obtained from a middle-aged woman who had recovered from COVID-19. Both conserved end residues are part of each CDR3. D genes are given only for firm matches. Clone size appears in some rows only: once, few, many, or a class for an expanded clone.

j_call clone_size v_call d_call cdr3_aa cdr3_nt
TRBJ2-5 . TRBV20-1 TRBD2 CSASGASGGQETQYF TGCAGTGCTAGTGGGGCCAGCGGGGGTCAAGAGACCCAGTACTTC
TRBJ2-7 . TRBV5-1 . CASSLGRGSNEQYF TGCGCCAGCAGCTTGGGACGGGGGTCAAACGAGCAGTACTTC
TRBJ2-5 . TRBV4-1 . CASSTRGPRQETQYF TGCGCCAGCAGCACAAGAGGTCCTAGGCAAGAGACCCAGTACTTC
TRBJ1-1 . TRBV29-1 . CSVEDWVQRTEAFF TGCAGCGTTGAAGATTGGGTTCAGAGGACTGAAGCTTTCTTT
TRBJ1-4 . TRBV5-1 . CASSLARATNEKLFF TGCGCCAGCAGCTTGGCCAGGGCAACTAATGAAAAACTGTTTTTT
TRBJ2-3 . TRBV19 . CASSITGLRGDTQYF TGTGCCAGTAGTATAACCGGACTTAGAGGGGATACGCAGTATTTT
TRBJ2-7 . TRBV5-5 TRBD1 CASSFNPGQGAYEQYF TGTGCCAGCAGCTTCAATCCGGGACAGGGGGCGTACGAGCAGTACTTC
TRBJ1-1 . TRBV2 . CASSVRWNTEAFF TGTGCCAGCAGTGTCAGGTGGAACACTGAAGCTTTCTTT
TRBJ1-1 . TRBV5-1 . CASSLGSTGIPTEAFF TGCGCCAGCAGCTTGGGTTCCACAGGGATCCCCACTGAAGCTTTCTTT
TRBJ1-1 few TRBV10-1 . CASSESTGMNTEAFF TGCGCCAGCAGTGAGTCAACAGGGATGAACACTGAAGCTTTCTTT
TRBJ1-5 . TRBV4-1 TRBD1 CASSLIWTGRGQPQHF TGCGCCAGCAGCCTGATATGGACAGGACGTGGGCAGCCCCAGCATTTT
TRBJ2-4 . TRBV7-2 TRBD2 CASSPRGAGVAKNIQYF TGTGCCAGCAGCCCCAGGGGAGCGGGGGTAGCCAAAAACATTCAGTACTTC
TRBJ1-1 . TRBV5-1 . CASSPDVPGMNTEAFF TGCGCCAGCAGCCCCGACGTTCCAGGAATGAACACTGAAGCTTTCTTT
TRBJ2-3 . TRBV10-3 TRBD2 CASAGAGGSDTQYF TGTGCCAGCGCTGGAGCGGGGGGGTCAGATACGCAGTATTTT
TRBJ2-7 . TRBV7-9 . CASSPRGQHEQYF TGTGCCAGCAGTCCTAGGGGTCAGCACGAGCAGTACTTC